The 2 T cell receptor beta chains in this list originate from one sample, sequenced in a study of identical twins. TCRdb reanalysed the 5' RACE reads using MiXCR and keeps one entry per CDR3 protein. The table records 300,000 to 400,000 distinct CDR3 sequences, 10% to 15% of them present only once. This same sample was also taken into another study, of yellow fever vaccine responses in identical twins.

Sequencing was carried out using CD8+ T cells sorted from blood. Receptors originate from a woman aged 18 to 35 in good health.

This chain links TRBV7-9 with TRBJ2-7; D ambiguous. Trimming took 0 bases from V and 5 from J, leaving 17 bases between them. Germline V gene data show CDR1 as SEHNR and CDR2 as FQNEAQ (reference sequence). There are 16 residues in the CDR3. CDR3 protein: CASSLARLQDANEQYV. The DNA of the CDR3 is TGTGCCAGCAGCTTAGCACGTCTTCAGGATGCCAACGAGCAGTACGTC.

The chain recombines TRBV7-6 with TRBJ2-3; the D gene is possibly TRBD1 (6 bases). The CDR3 runs 15 residues. Per the germline V gene, CDR1 is SGHVS and CDR2 is FNYEAQ. Trimming pared 6 bases from V and 2 bases from J, leaving 15 bases between. CDR3 bases: TGTGCCAGCAGTTCTGCAGGGGTCCCCACAGATACGCAGTATTTT. Its protein is CASSSAGVPTDTQYF.